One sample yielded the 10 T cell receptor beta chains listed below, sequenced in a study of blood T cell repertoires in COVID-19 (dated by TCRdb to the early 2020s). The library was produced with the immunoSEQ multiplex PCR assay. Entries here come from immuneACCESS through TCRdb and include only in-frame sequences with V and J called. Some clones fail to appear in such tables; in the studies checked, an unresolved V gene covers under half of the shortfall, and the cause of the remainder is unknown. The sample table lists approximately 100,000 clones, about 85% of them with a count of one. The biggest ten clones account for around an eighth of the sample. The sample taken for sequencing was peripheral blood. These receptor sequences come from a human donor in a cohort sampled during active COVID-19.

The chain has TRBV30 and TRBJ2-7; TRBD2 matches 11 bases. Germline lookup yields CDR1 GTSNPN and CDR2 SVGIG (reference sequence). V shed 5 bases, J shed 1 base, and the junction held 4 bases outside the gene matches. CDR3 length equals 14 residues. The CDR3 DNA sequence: TGTGCCTGGGATGGGACTAGCGGATCCTACGAGCAGTACTTC. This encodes CAWDGTSGSYEQYF.

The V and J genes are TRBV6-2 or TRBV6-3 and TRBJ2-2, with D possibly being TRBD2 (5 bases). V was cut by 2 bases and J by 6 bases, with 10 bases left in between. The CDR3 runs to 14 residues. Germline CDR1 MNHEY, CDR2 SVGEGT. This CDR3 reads CASSYGSLAGELFF. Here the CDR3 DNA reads TGTGCCAGCAGTTACGGGAGTTTGGCCGGGGAGCTGTTTTTT.

This CDR3 is CAISESSGGQTQYF. The CDR3 DNA is TGTGCCATCAGTGAGTCGTCGGGGGGGCAGACCCAGTACTTC. The V gene is TRBV10-3, the J gene TRBJ2-5; 8 nucleotides align to TRBD2. Looked up from germline, CDR1 is ENHRY and CDR2 is SYGVKD. The CDR3 has 14 residues. The trim removed 0 bases at V and 6 bases at J, leaving 3 bases unmatched.

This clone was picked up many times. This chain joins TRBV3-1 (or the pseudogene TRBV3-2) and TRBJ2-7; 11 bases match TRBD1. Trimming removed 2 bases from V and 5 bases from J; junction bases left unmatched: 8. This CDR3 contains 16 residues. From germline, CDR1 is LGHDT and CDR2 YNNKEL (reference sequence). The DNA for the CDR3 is TGTGCCAGCAGCCAATTCCTGGGACAGGGGGTCCACGAGCAGTACTTC. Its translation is CASSQFLGQGVHEQYF.

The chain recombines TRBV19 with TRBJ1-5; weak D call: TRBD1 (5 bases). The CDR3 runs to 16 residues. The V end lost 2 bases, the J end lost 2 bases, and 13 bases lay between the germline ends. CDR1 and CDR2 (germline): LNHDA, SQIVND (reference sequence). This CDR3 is CASSIRGNFGNQPQHF. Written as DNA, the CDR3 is TGTGCCAGTAGTATACGGGGGAACTTTGGCAATCAGCCCCAGCATTTT. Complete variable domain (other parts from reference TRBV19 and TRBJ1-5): DGGITQSPKYLFRKEGQNVTLSCEQNLNHDAMYWYRQDPGQGLRLIYYSQIVNDFQKGDIAEGYSVSREKKESFPLTVTSAQKNPTAFYLCASSIRGNFGNQPQHFGDGTRLSIL.

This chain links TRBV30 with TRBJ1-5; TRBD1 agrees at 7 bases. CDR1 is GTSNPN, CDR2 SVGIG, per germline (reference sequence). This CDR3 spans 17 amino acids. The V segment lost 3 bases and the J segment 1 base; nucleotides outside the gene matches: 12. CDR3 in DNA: TGTGCCTGGAGCCGAACCCGACAGGGACGAAGCAATCAGCCCCAGCATTTT. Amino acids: CAWSRTRQGRSNQPQHF.

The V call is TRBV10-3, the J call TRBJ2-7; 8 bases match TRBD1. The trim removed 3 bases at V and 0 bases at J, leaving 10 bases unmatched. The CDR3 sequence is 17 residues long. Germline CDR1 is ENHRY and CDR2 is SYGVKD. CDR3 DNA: TGTGCCATCAGTGATCCAGGGAGGACAGGGTACTCCTACGAGCAGTACTTC. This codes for CAISDPGRTGYSYEQYF.

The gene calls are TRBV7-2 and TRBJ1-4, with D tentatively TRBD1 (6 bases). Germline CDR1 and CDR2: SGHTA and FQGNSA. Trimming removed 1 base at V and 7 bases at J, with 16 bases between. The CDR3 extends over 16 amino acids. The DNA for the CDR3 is TGTGCCAGCAGCTTAGATTCGGGGACAAGTGGTGAAAAACTGTTTTTT. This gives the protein CASSLDSGTSGEKLFF.

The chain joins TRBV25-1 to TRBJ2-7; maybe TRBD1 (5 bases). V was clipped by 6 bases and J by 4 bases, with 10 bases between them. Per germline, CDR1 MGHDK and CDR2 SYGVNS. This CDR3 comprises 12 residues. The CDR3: CASSKQVYEQYF. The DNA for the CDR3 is TGTGCCAGCAGCAAACAGGTGTACGAGCAGTACTTC.

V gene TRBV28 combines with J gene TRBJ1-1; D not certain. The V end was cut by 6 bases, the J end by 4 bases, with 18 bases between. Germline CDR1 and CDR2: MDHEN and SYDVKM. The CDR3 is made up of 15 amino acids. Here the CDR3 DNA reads TGTGCCAGCAGGCCCAATGAGGGTCGGAGCACTGAAGCTTTCTTT. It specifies CASRPNEGRSTEAFF. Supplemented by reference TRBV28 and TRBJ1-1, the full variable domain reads DVKVTQSSRYLVKRTGEKVFLECVQDMDHENMFWYRQDPGLGLRLIYFSYDVKMKEKGDIPEGYSVSREKKERFSLILESASTNQTSMYLCASRPNEGRSTEAFFGQGTRLTVV.